The sequence of this TCR beta chain was determined in a study of cytomegalovirus exposure and HLA in healthy donors. V was clipped by 1 base and J by 6 bases, with 11 bases between them. The CDR3 has 13 residues. Germline lookup yields CDR1 SGHRS and CDR2 YFSETQ. Study outcomes and limitations: In vitro testing confirmed a few CMV-associated chains as specific for CMV antigens. It was found in a later analysis that first-cohort TCR clusters tended to co-occur in the 120 validation repertoires.

Concerning this clone itself: Its antigen is unidentified.

Here immunoSEQ multiplex PCR was the method, and the copy in TCRdb shows in-frame clones only, minus some. The table records fewer than 250,000 clones, 87% of them present only once. The clonotype was recovered from a man aged 18 to 30 in good health and CMV-seronegative. The V call is TRBV5-1, the J call TRBJ2-7; no reliable D call. Input material: PBMCs. The CDR3 loop reads CASSLIPFGEQYF. CDR3 coding DNA: TGCGCCAGCAGCTTGATTCCCTTCGGCGAGCAGTACTTC.